The clone carrying this TCR beta chain came up a few times. Its cognate antigen is unknown. The entry originates in a study of response to subunit inactivated influenza vaccine. Findings and caveats of the study: After each seasonal influenza vaccination, few new T cells are recruited, the authors suggested.

One entry per CDR3 protein results from TCRdb running MiXCR on the RT-PCR reads. Of hundreds of thousands of distinct CDR3 sequences listed, about 15% are singletons. The receptor was derived from a man aged 45-60 years who received an inactivated influenza vaccine. The sample here was PBMCs from blood, taken less than 15 days before vaccination.

The CDR3 spells CASTLPGPQWNEQFF. CDR3 sequence (DNA): TGTGCCAGCACCTTACCTGGCCCTCAGTGGAATGAGCAGTTCTTC. The chain has TRBV5-8 and TRBJ2-1, with D uncertain. V was pared by 6 bases and J by 7 bases, with 20 bases between. Germline lookup yields CDR1 SGHTS and CDR2 YDEGEE. The CDR3 is 15 amino acids.